This T cell receptor beta chain derives from a study of human T cells and chemical hapten exposure. Study summary: Small discrepancies in pooled library volume mainly accounted for the varying TCR yields per sample.

Germline assignment: CDR1 MNHEY and CDR2 SVGAGI. Trimming took 5 bases from V and 2 from J, leaving 9 bases between them. The CDR3 has 14 residues. It was unfractionated whole blood from which total RNA was extracted. As regards this clonotype: Its antigen is not identified.

In the library, unique molecular identifiers were attached to individual cDNA molecules. TCRdb itself ran the 5' RACE reads through MiXCR, one entry per CDR3 protein. The sample has roughly 82,000 distinct CDR3 sequences; around a sixth are singletons. Whole-study findings and limits: TCRs at a frequency above 1 in 1000 stayed unchanged with DPC sensitization.

This chain links TRBV6-5 with TRBJ1-4; D is perhaps TRBD1 (5 bases). The sequence came from a female donor in good health. DNA for the CDR3: TGTGCCAGCAGTAAGGGGACTACTAATGAAAAACTGTTTTTT. This translates into CASSKGTTNEKLFF.